The next 25 T cell receptor beta chains were all read from a single sample in a study of blood T cell repertoires in COVID-19. Sequenced by immunoSEQ multiplex PCR; TCRdb stores in-frame clones only, minus some. This repertoire shows about 190,000 clones, less than 90% found once; its top ten account for roughly a fifth. The sample taken for sequencing was peripheral blood. Receptors were obtained from a human donor in a cohort sampled during active COVID-19.

In its sample, this clone was seen once. The chain joins TRBV2 to TRBJ1-2; unclear D gene. The germline V gene encodes CDR1 SNHLY and CDR2 FYNNEI. Trimming pared 6 bases from V and 4 bases from J, leaving 21 bases between. The CDR3 covers 16 residues. CDR3 sequence reads: CASSPVSDKSFYGYTF. In DNA form, the CDR3 reads TGTGCCAGCAGCCCTGTTAGTGACAAAAGCTTCTATGGCTACACCTTC.

The chain joins TRBV6-2 or TRBV6-3 to TRBJ1-5, with 10 bases that match TRBD1. Germline V CDR1 and CDR2: MNHEY, SVGEGT. CDR3 length equals 17 residues. Unmatched junction bases numbered 12, after V lost 4 bases and J lost 6 bases. The CDR3 is CASSWDRGTLPRQPQHF. The CDR3 region has the DNA TGTGCCAGCAGTTGGGACAGGGGAACGCTCCCACGTCAGCCCCAGCATTTT.

Details on this clone: Different DNA sequences within this sample yield the same CDR3. The chain combines TRBV19 with TRBJ2-1; 11 bases line up with TRBD2. The trim removed 6 bases at V and 4 bases at J, leaving 2 bases unmatched. Germline V gene lookup returns CDR1 LNHDA and CDR2 SQIVND (reference sequence). The CDR3 runs 14 residues. CDR3 sequence reads: CASRGTSGYNEQFF. DNA of the CDR3: TGTGCCAGTAGAGGGACTAGCGGTTACAATGAGCAGTTCTTC. Complete variable domain (other parts from reference TRBV19 and TRBJ2-1): DGGITQSPKYLFRKEGQNVTLSCEQNLNHDAMYWYRQDPGQGLRLIYYSQIVNDFQKGDIAEGYSVSREKKESFPLTVTSAQKNPTAFYLCASRGTSGYNEQFFGPGTRLTVL.

CDR3 in DNA: TGCAGCGTTGGAGGCGCCGGGGAGCTGTTTTTT. It translates to CSVGGAGELFF. The rearrangement links TRBV29-1 to TRBJ2-2; D is uncertain. CDR1 is SQVTM, CDR2 ANQGSEA, per germline. V lost 4 bases and J lost 6, with 6 bases in between. CDR3 length: 11 amino acids.

This clone has only one observation. The chain has TRBV10-3 and TRBJ2-7, with 8 bases fitting TRBD1. The germline V gene encodes CDR1 ENHRY and CDR2 SYGVKD. The V gene end was trimmed by 6 bases and the J gene end by 5 bases; junction bases not matched to a gene: 3. CDR3 length: 12 residues. As DNA, the CDR3 is TGTGCCATCAGGGGACAGGAGAACGAGCAGTACGTC. Translation gives CAIRGQENEQYV.

The chain couples TRBV19 to TRBJ1-5; perhaps TRBD1 as D (5 bases). The germline V and J ends were trimmed by 5 bases and 5 bases, with 10 bases remaining between them. CDR1 is LNHDA and CDR2 is SQIVND in the germline V gene (reference sequence). The CDR3 has 13 residues. Here the CDR3 reads CASSQRRDQPQHF. Written as DNA, the CDR3 is TGTGCCAGTAGTCAGCGCAGGGATCAGCCCCAGCATTTT. Drawing the rest from reference TRBV19 and TRBJ1-5, the complete variable domain is DGGITQSPKYLFRKEGQNVTLSCEQNLNHDAMYWYRQDPGQGLRLIYYSQIVNDFQKGDIAEGYSVSREKKESFPLTVTSAQKNPTAFYLCASSQRRDQPQHFGDGTRLSIL.

The chain employs TRBV6-5 and TRBJ1-5, with a weak D call TRBD1 (5 bases). CDR1 MNHEY and CDR2 SVGAGI come from the germline V gene. Deletions cut 5 bases from V and 3 bases from J, with 8 bases between. This CDR3 region has 13 residues. CDR3 sequence reads: CASSLRDNQPQHF. As DNA, the CDR3 is TGTGCCAGCAGTCTCAGGGACAATCAGCCCCAGCATTTT.

The gene calls are TRBV9 and TRBJ2-1; the D gene is possibly TRBD1 (5 bases). CDR1 SGDLS and CDR2 YYNGEE come from the germline V gene. There are 15 residues in the CDR3. V lost 4 bases and J 4 bases, leaving 15 bases between the germline ends. The CDR3 is CASSQGIGSYNEQFF. For the CDR3, the DNA is TGTGCCAGCAGCCAGGGCATCGGGTCGTACAATGAGCAGTTCTTC.

This rearrangement joins TRBV6-1 to TRBJ2-7; the D is unclear. Trimming cost V 2 bases and J 5 bases, with 7 bases left between them. The CDR3 is made up of 12 amino acids. Looked up from germline, CDR1 is MNHNS and CDR2 is SASEGT. CDR3 sequence (DNA): TGTGCCAGCAGTGAACGTGAGCACGAGCAGTACGTC. It encodes CASSEREHEQYV.

This clone was seen just once. V and J are TRBV20-1 and TRBJ2-5; a possible D gene is TRBD2 (5 bases). The V gene lost 3 bases and the J gene lost 0 bases, with 11 bases spanning the gap. The CDR3 runs 14 residues. Germline loops: CDR1 DFQATT, CDR2 SNEGSKA (reference sequence). The CDR3 region is CSASPGVYQETQYF. CDR3 in DNA: TGCAGTGCTAGTCCCGGGGTGTACCAAGAGACCCAGTACTTC.

The chain has TRBV6-4 and TRBJ2-3; 9 positions match TRBD1. Germline trimming cut 8 bases from V and 1 base from J; bases unmatched to any gene: 1. The CDR3 is 13 amino acids. Germline V gene data show CDR1 as MRHNA and CDR2 as SNTAGT. DNA of the CDR3: TGTGCCAGCCGGGACAGGGGCACAGATACGCAGTATTTT. As protein: CASRDRGTDTQYF.

Notes on this clone: One end of the junction does not line up with germline, which may come from a read error. V gene TRBV27 combines with J gene TRBJ1-6, with D unclear. CDR3 length: 15 amino acids. CDR1 and CDR2 (germline): MNHEY, SMNVEV (reference sequence). Written as DNA, the CDR3 is TGTGCCAGCAGTCTATCCCTAGCCTATAATTCACCCCTCCACTTT. This codes for CASSLSLAYNSPLHF.

The chain recombines TRBV6-5 with TRBJ2-5; D is undetermined. CDR3 length: 15 amino acids. Per germline, CDR1 MNHEY and CDR2 SVGAGI. Trimming took 5 bases from V and 2 from J, leaving 15 bases between them. Here the CDR3 reads CASSPEVRSQETQYF. The CDR3 DNA reads TGTGCCAGCAGTCCCGAGGTGAGGAGTCAAGAGACCCAGTACTTC.

There are a few counts of this clone. The chain links TRBV2 to TRBJ1-2; TRBD1 matches 7 bases. CDR1 is SNHLY, CDR2 FYNNEI, per germline. CDR3 size: 14 residues. V lost 6 bases to trimming and J lost 4 bases; unmatched junction nucleotides: 8. The CDR3 sequence is CASRGDSLTYGYTF. The CDR3 DNA reads as TGTGCCAGCAGAGGGGACAGCTTAACCTATGGCTACACCTTC.

This chain links TRBV7-2 with TRBJ1-2; 7 positions match TRBD1. With V trimmed by 5 bases and J by 7 bases, 10 bases remained unmatched. The CDR3 length is 14 residues. Germline V lookup: CDR1 SGHTA, CDR2 FQGNSA. The CDR3 region has the DNA TGTGCCAGCAGCACCCGACAGGGTAGAGCTGGCTACACCTTC. Its translation: CASSTRQGRAGYTF.

The rearrangement joins TRBV30 to TRBJ1-1, with no clear D. This CDR3 is built from 13 residues. The germline V gene encodes CDR1 GTSNPN and CDR2 SVGIG (reference sequence). Trimming took 0 bases from V and 5 from J, leaving 10 bases between them. The CDR3 DNA reads TGTGCCTGGAGTGTCGATATGCGGACTGAAGCTTTCTTT. Its translation: CAWSVDMRTEAFF.

The J gene is TRBJ1-3, the V gene TRBV5-1; D gene ambiguous. The CDR3 is 18 amino acids. Germline V gene sequence: CDR1 SGHRS, CDR2 YFSETQ. The ends were cut back, 0 bases at V and 1 base at J, with 17 bases in the middle. This CDR3 is CASSLGPLLGRSGNTIYF. DNA of the CDR3: TGCGCCAGCAGCTTGGGCCCGCTTTTGGGGAGGTCTGGAAACACCATATATTTT.

The V call is TRBV2, the J call TRBJ2-1; tentative D call: TRBD1 (5 bases). Germline CDR1 and CDR2: SNHLY and FYNNEI. The V gene lost 7 bases and the J gene lost 2 bases, with 15 bases spanning the gap. The CDR3 runs 15 residues. CDR3 in DNA: TGTGCCAGCATGGTGGGGCAGTTCACCTACAATGAGCAGTTCTTC. Translating gives CASMVGQFTYNEQFF.

This chain joins TRBV20-1 and TRBJ1-2, with D unclear. The CDR3 runs to 11 residues. Trimming took 3 bases from V and 7 from J, leaving 9 bases between them. CDR1 and CDR2 from the germline V gene are DFQATT and SNEGSKA (reference sequence). The CDR3 region has the DNA TGCAGTGCTAGGGAGGGTGGTGGCTACACCTTC. This translates into CSAREGGGYTF.

The chain links TRBV5-1 to TRBJ1-2; perhaps TRBD1 as D (6 bases). This CDR3 region has 12 residues. Germline V CDR1 and CDR2: SGHRS, YFSETQ. Trimming stripped 4 bases from V and 5 bases from J, with 9 bases between. The CDR3 here is CASSTGQYGYTF. The CDR3 DNA sequence: TGCGCCAGCAGCACCGGACAGTATGGCTACACCTTC. Full variable domain (rest looked up from reference TRBV5-1 and TRBJ1-2): KAGVTQTPRYLIKTRGQQVTLSCSPISGHRSVSWYQQTPGQGLQFLFEYFSETQRNKGNFPGRFSGRQFSNSRSEMNVSTLELGDSALYLCASSTGQYGYTFGSGTRLTVV.

This clone was recorded only once. The chain combines TRBV5-5 with TRBJ1-1, with 8 bases matching TRBD1. After removal of 1 base from V and 5 bases from J, the junction contained 7 bases not matched to a gene. This CDR3 is built from 15 residues. Germline lookup yields CDR1 SGHKS and CDR2 YYEKEE (reference sequence). The CDR3 DNA reads as TGTGCCAGCAGCTTGCAGGGGGCAGTGGGAACTGAAGCTTTCTTT. Translation: CASSLQGAVGTEAFF.

This chain uses TRBV9 with TRBJ2-1, with TRBD2 matching over 12 bases. Germline V gives CDR1 SGDLS, CDR2 YYNGEE. The CDR3 runs to 15 residues. Trimming cost V 5 bases and J 1 base; bases outside gene matches: 1. The DNA for the CDR3 is TGTGCCAGCAGAGGGACTAGCGGGTCCTACAATGAGCAGTTCTTC. Its protein product is CASRGTSGSYNEQFF.

V is TRBV5-4 and J is TRBJ2-3; 8 bases align to TRBD2. This CDR3 spans 16 amino acids. Germline CDR1 SGHNT, CDR2 YYREEE (reference sequence). Losses at the gene ends were 2 bases for V and 2 bases for J; bases not matched to a gene: 7. CDR3 coding DNA: TGTGCCAGCAGCTTCGGGGGGCGGGGGGACACAGATACGCAGTATTTT. Residues: CASSFGGRGDTDTQYF.

This rearrangement joins TRBV5-1 to TRBJ1-2, with TRBD1 identical over 7 bases. Germline loops: CDR1 SGHRS, CDR2 YFSETQ. V dropped 0 bases and J dropped 4; count of bases not matched to a gene: 9. The CDR3 covers 16 residues. CDR3 in amino acids: CASSLAPQGSRYGYTF. The CDR3 coding sequence is TGCGCCAGCAGCTTGGCCCCACAGGGGAGCCGCTATGGCTACACCTTC.

About this clone: In the same sample, other DNA sequences code for this CDR3. The CDR3 region is CASSSGLAGLYEQYF. The CDR3 region has the DNA TGTGCCAGCAGTTCCGGACTAGCGGGACTGTACGAGCAGTACTTC. V is TRBV28 and J is TRBJ2-7; 12 bases line up with TRBD2. The CDR3 has 15 amino acids. The germline V gene has CDR1 MDHEN and CDR2 SYDVKM. Unmatched junction bases numbered 5, after V lost 4 bases and J lost 4 bases.